This T cell receptor (beta chain) was identified during a study of cytomegalovirus exposure and HLA in healthy donors. Findings and caveats of the study: Productive status was seen about 87% or about 30% of the time for most TCR beta V segments in an earlier analysis. High specificity and sensitivity for cytomegalovirus status were reported for the classifier. When a later analysis compared HLA-associated TCR beta chains with equally common others, the HLA-associated chains turned out to be more clonally expanded and to have lower generation probabilities. Compared with the roughly 700-donor mean, an Asian-associated ancestry cluster reportedly had fewer N-insertions, according to a later analysis.

This PCR relied on a set of 60 Vbeta primers and 13 Jbeta primers. The method was immunoSEQ multiplex PCR; TCRdb's version includes in-frame clones alone and lacks a portion of them. The sample yields around 200,000 clones, more than 60% seen once. J gave up 5 bases and V 0 bases, and 7 bases lay outside the gene matches. From germline, CDR1 is SGHRS and CDR2 YFSETQ. The length of the CDR3 is 16 residues. Comments on this clone: Its target is not known.

Sequenced input: PBMCs. The receptor's source is a girl aged 2 to 9 in good health and CMV-seronegative. This sequence joins TRBV5-1 and TRBJ1-4, with 7 nucleotides matching TRBD1. The CDR3 here is CASSLEPAGGNEKLFF. For the CDR3, the DNA is TGCGCCAGCAGCTTGGAGCCGGCAGGGGGAAATGAAAAACTGTTTTTT.